This T cell receptor beta chain was obtained from a study of T cell changes during pregnancy in multiple sclerosis. The CDR3 consists of 15 residues. Germline CDR1 is SGHTA and CDR2 is FQGNSA. The V and J ends lost 4 bases and 5 bases, in that order; junction bases with no gene match: 3. Profiling relied on immunoSEQ multiplex PCR, and the TCRdb table lists in-frame clones only, not all of them. The sample lists over 45,000 clones; 92% were seen once. Sequencing was performed on CD4+ T cells from peripheral blood mononuclear cells, taken after pregnancy. The V and J genes are TRBV7-2 and TRBJ2-5; TRBD2 agrees at 14 bases. The sequence was obtained from a female donor with multiple sclerosis, enrolled in a pregnancy study. CDR3 nucleotides: TGTGCCAGCAGCTCCTGGACTAGCGGGAGGGAGACCCAGTACTTC. It specifies CASSSWTSGRETQYF.